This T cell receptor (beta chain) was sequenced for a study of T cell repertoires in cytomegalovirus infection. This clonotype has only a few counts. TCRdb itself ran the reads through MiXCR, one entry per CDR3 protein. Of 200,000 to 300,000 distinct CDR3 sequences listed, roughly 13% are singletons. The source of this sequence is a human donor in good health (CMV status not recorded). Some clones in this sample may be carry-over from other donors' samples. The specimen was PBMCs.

The CDR3 here is CASGKNTGELFF. The CDR3 DNA is TGTGCCAGCGGAAAGAACACCGGGGAGCTGTTTTTT. This chain links TRBV6-2 or TRBV6-3 with TRBJ2-2; D call uncertain. V lost 8 bases and J lost 1, with 5 bases in between. CDR1 is MNHEY and CDR2 is SVGEGT in the germline V gene. The CDR3 loop spans 12 amino acids.